A selection of T cell receptor beta chains follows, all from one sample in a study of T cells in Graves' hyperthyroidism and ophthalmopathy. One entry per CDR3 protein, called by TCRdb with MiXCR from the multiplex PCR reads. The table has around 500,000 distinct CDR3 sequences, about 16% seen once; the top ten hold about 31%. Sequences were obtained from blood. These receptors were taken from a woman aged 30 to 39 with Graves' ophthalmopathy. Each CDR3 is given with its conserved first and last residue. The D gene is left open where the match is weak. Some rows have no size entry. The others give once, few or many, or a class for an expanded clone.

>TRBD1|TRBV2|TRBJ2-5|many
CASSLDRGNQETQYF
TGTGCCAGCAGCCTGGACAGGGGAAACCAAGAGACCCAGTACTTC
>.|TRBV5-1|TRBJ2-7|.
CAGSLIRADYEQYF
TGCGCCGGCAGCTTGATACGGGCCGACTACGAGCAGTACTTC
>TRBD2|TRBV24-1|TRBJ2-1|.
CATSDFWGGNEQFF
TGTGCCACCAGTGATTTTTGGGGGGGGAATGAGCAGTTCTTC
>TRBD2|TRBV27|TRBJ2-5|many
CASSWWASGRLGGETQYF
TGTGCCAGCTCCTGGTGGGCTAGCGGGAGGTTGGGGGGGGAGACCCAGTACTTC
>.|TRBV28|TRBJ2-2|.
CASSPALGELFF
TGTGCCAGCAGCCCGGCCCTCGGGGAGCTGTTTTTT
>.|TRBV7-9|TRBJ2-3|many
CASSLSGEGRDTQYF
TGTGCCAGCAGCTTATCCGGCGAAGGGAGAGATACGCAGTATTTT
>.|TRBV11-3|TRBJ2-3|many
CASSLDPLKEDTQYF
TGTGCCAGCAGCTTAGATCCTCTCAAAGAAGATACGCAGTATTTT
>.|TRBV30|TRBJ1-5|.
CAWSVGQGHQPQHF
TGTGCCTGGAGTGTAGGGCAGGGCCATCAGCCCCAGCATTTT
>.|TRBV27|TRBJ2-1|few
CASSRATYNEQFF
TGTGCCAGCAGTAGGGCTACCTACAATGAGCAGTTCTTC
>TRBD1|TRBV20-1|TRBJ2-1|many
CSATKISGTDYNEQFF
TGCAGTGCTACTAAAATATCCGGGACAGATTACAATGAGCAGTTCTTC
>TRBD1|TRBV11-2|TRBJ2-7|.
CASSSTGGIYEQYF
TGTGCCAGCAGCTCAACAGGGGGCATTTACGAGCAGTACTTC
>.|TRBV5-5|TRBJ2-5|many
CASSTRVGETQYF
TGTGCCAGCAGCACGAGGGTGGGGGAGACCCAGTACTTC
>.|TRBV5-5|TRBJ1-2|many
CASSLRQLYGYTF
TGTGCCAGCAGCCTTAGACAGCTCTATGGCTACACCTTC
>.|TRBV4-3|TRBJ2-3|.
CASSQSLALSTDTQYF
TGCGCCAGCAGCCAATCCCTAGCGCTAAGCACAGATACGCAGTATTTT
>.|TRBV20-1|TRBJ2-1|.
CSAPRTGVSYNEQFF
TGCAGTGCTCCTAGAACGGGAGTTTCCTACAATGAGCAGTTCTTC
>.|TRBV7-8|TRBJ2-7|many
CASSTPPRLGRGSYEQYF
TGTGCCAGCTCGACACCCCCGCGGCTGGGGCGGGGCTCCTACGAGCAGTACTTC
>.|TRBV11-3|TRBJ2-3|many
CASSSGTADTDTQYF
TGTGCCAGCAGCTCCGGGACGGCAGACACAGATACGCAGTATTTT
>.|TRBV2|TRBJ2-5|few
CASTPPATGPYQETQYF
TGTGCCAGCACTCCGCCCGCTACAGGGCCGTACCAAGAGACCCAGTACTTC
>TRBD1|TRBV11-2|TRBJ2-6|few
CASSSIRDRVTGANVLTF
TGTGCCAGCAGCTCCATCCGGGACAGGGTGACTGGGGCCAACGTCCTGACTTTC
>.|TRBV6-2/TRBV6-3|TRBJ1-5|.
CASSYGFEYSNQPQHF
TGTGCCAGCAGTTACGGGTTCGAGTATAGCAATCAGCCCCAGCATTTT
>.|TRBV18|TRBJ2-7|many
CASSQGLYEQYF
TGTGCCAGCTCACAGGGTTTATACGAGCAGTACTTC
>.|TRBV5-4|TRBJ1-1|.
CASSPPYGNTEAFF
TGTGCCAGCAGCCCGCCCTATGGTAACACTGAAGCTTTCTTT
>.|TRBV7-6|TRBJ2-1|.
CASSPNTGGEANEQFF
TGTGCCAGCAGCCCCAACACTGGCGGGGAAGCTAATGAGCAGTTCTTC
>.|TRBV6-1|TRBJ1-6|.
CDSSGTAGNSPLHF
TGTGACAGCAGTGGCACCGCGGGGAATTCACCCCTCCACTTT
>.|TRBV6-4|TRBJ1-2|.
CASSDSGQNYGYTF
TGTGCCAGCAGTGACTCCGGACAGAACTATGGCTACACCTTC
>.|TRBV7-2|TRBJ2-5|many
CASSLGSPTGETQYF
TGTGCCAGCAGCTTGGGGAGTCCCACGGGAGAGACCCAGTACTTC
>.|TRBV20-1|TRBJ2-7|many
CSAGSSYEQYF
TGCAGTGCTGGTAGCTCCTACGAGCAGTACTTC
>TRBD1|TRBV12-3/TRBV12-4|TRBJ1-5|few
CASSQGAEDQPQHF
TGTGCCAGCAGCCAGGGGGCTGAAGATCAGCCCCAGCATTTT
>.|TRBV12-3/TRBV12-4|TRBJ2-5|many
CATGAGLETQYF
TGTGCCACCGGCGCAGGGCTGGAGACCCAGTACTTC
>.|TRBV2|TRBJ1-5|many
CASSIPVGVNQPQHF
TGTGCCAGCAGTATTCCGGTTGGGGTGAATCAGCCCCAGCATTTT
>.|TRBV25-1|TRBJ2-1|few
CASRASGLNEQFF
TGTGCCAGCAGGGCCTCCGGGCTCAATGAGCAGTTCTTC
>TRBD1|TRBV7-2|TRBJ2-1|many
CASSRPGQPNNEQFF
TGTGCCAGCAGCCGACCGGGACAGCCGAACAATGAGCAGTTCTTC
>.|TRBV24-1|TRBJ2-3|.
CATSEGTLQYF
TGTGCCACCAGTGAGGGGACCCTTCAGTATTTT
>.|TRBV7-3|TRBJ2-3|many
CASSDSGSSTDTQYF
TGTGCCAGCAGCGATAGCGGATCTAGCACAGATACGCAGTATTTT
>.|TRBV7-3|TRBJ2-2|.
CASSSAGDTGELFF
TGTGCCAGCAGCTCGGCAGGGGACACCGGGGAGCTGTTTTTT
>.|TRBV11-2|TRBJ1-1|.
CASSLTTAPGTEAFF
TGTGCCAGCAGCTTAACAACCGCGCCTGGCACTGAAGCTTTCTTT
>TRBD2|TRBV20-1|TRBJ2-1|many
CSAGLASSYNEQFF
TGCAGTGCCGGACTAGCGAGCTCCTACAATGAGCAGTTCTTC
>.|TRBV30|TRBJ2-3|many
CAWSVGSSSTDTQYF
TGTGCCTGGAGTGTAGGCAGCTCTAGCACAGATACGCAGTATTTT
>TRBD1|TRBV28|TRBJ2-3|many
CASSQGASGDTQYF
TGTGCCAGCAGTCAGGGGGCTAGTGGGGATACGCAGTATTTT
>.|TRBV5-4|TRBJ1-6|.
CASSPIGGPTASPLHF
TGTGCCAGCAGCCCAATCGGGGGTCCAACGGCCTCACCCCTCCACTTT
>TRBD1|TRBV30|TRBJ1-1|many
CAWSNMDRGLEAFF
TGTGCCTGGAGTAATATGGACAGGGGATTGGAAGCTTTCTTT
>.|TRBV27|TRBJ2-2|once
CASSTTATGELFF
TGTGCCAGCAGTACAACAGCCACCGGGGAGCTGTTTTTT
>.|TRBV30|TRBJ2-7|.
CAWSGVSWEQYF
TGTGCCTGGAGTGGTGTATCGTGGGAGCAGTACTTC
>.|TRBV19|TRBJ2-2|.
CASSITHRVDTGELFF
TGTGCCAGTAGTATAACCCACAGGGTTGACACCGGGGAGCTGTTTTTT
>.|TRBV6-2/TRBV6-3|TRBJ2-1|few
CASSALREQFF
TGTGCCAGCAGTGCCCTCAGGGAGCAGTTCTTC